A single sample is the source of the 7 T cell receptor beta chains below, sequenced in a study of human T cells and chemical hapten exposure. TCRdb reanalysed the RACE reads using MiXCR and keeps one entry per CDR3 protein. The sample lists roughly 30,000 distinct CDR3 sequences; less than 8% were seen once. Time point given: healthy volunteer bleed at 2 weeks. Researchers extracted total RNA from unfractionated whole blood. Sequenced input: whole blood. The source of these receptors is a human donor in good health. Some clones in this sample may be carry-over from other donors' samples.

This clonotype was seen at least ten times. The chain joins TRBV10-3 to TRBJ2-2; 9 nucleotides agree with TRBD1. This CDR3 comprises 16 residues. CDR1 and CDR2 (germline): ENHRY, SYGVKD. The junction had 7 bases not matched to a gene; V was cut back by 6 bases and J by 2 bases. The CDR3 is CAIRRTGGSNTGELFF. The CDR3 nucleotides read TGTGCCATCAGACGCACAGGGGGCTCTAACACCGGGGAGCTGTTTTTT.

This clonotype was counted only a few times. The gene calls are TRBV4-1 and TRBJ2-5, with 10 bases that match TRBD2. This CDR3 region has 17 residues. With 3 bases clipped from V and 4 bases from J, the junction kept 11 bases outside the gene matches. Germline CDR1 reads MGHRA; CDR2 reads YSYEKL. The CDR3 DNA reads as TGCGCCAGCAGCCATCGTAGCGGGAGGAGCTGGGCAGAGACCCAGTACTTC. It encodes CASSHRSGRSWAETQYF.

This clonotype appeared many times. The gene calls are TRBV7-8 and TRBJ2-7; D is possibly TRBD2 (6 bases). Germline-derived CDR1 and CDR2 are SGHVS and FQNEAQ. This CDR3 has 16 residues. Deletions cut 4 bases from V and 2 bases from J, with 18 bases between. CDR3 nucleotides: TGTGCCAGCAGCTGGGTCGGACCCGGGGAGGCCTACGAGCAGTACTTC. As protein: CASSWVGPGEAYEQYF.

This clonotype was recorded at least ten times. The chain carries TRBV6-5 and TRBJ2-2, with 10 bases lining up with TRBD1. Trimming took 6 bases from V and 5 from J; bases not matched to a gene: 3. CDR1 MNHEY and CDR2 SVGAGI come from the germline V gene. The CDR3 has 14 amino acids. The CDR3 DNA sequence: TGTGCCAGCAGGACAGGGGGCGAAACCGGGGAGCTGTTTTTT. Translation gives CASRTGGETGELFF.

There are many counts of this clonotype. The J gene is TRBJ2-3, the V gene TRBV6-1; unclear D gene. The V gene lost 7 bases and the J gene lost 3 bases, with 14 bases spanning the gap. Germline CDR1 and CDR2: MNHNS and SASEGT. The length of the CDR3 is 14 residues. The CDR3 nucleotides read TGTGCCAGCAATCGAACAGCCCTTACAGATACGCAGTATTTT. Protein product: CASNRTALTDTQYF.

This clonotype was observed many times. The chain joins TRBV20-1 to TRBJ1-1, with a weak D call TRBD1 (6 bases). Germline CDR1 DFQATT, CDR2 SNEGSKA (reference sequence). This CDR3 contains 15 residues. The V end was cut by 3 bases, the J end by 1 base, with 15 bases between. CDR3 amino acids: CSASNVGGWNTEAFF. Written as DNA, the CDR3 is TGCAGTGCTAGTAATGTAGGGGGATGGAACACTGAAGCTTTCTTT.

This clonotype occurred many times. CDR3 amino acids: CASSQEANRAHEKLFF. For the CDR3, the DNA is TGTGCCAGCAGCCAAGAAGCCAACAGGGCACATGAAAAACTGTTTTTT. V gene TRBV4-2 combines with J gene TRBJ1-4; maybe TRBD1 (6 bases). This CDR3 is built from 16 residues. Looked up from germline, CDR1 is LGHNA and CDR2 is YNFKEQ. Trimming removed 0 bases at V and 6 bases at J, with 14 bases between.